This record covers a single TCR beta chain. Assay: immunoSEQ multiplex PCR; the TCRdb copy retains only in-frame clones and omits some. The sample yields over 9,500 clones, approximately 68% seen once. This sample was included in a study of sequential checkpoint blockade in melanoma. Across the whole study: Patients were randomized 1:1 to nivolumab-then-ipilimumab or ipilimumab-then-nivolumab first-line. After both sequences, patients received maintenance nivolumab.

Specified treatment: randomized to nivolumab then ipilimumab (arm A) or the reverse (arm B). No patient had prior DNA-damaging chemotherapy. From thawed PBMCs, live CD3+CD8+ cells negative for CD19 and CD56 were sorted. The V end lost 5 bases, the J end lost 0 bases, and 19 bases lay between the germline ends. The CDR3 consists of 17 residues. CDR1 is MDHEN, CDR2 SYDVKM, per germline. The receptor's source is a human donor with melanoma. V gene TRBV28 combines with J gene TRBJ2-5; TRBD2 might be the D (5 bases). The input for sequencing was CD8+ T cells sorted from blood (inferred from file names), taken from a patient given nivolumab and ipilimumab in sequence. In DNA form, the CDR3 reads TGTGCCAGCAGTGGGGAGAGGACGAGACGGAACCAAGAGACCCAGTACTTC. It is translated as CASSGERTRRNQETQYF.